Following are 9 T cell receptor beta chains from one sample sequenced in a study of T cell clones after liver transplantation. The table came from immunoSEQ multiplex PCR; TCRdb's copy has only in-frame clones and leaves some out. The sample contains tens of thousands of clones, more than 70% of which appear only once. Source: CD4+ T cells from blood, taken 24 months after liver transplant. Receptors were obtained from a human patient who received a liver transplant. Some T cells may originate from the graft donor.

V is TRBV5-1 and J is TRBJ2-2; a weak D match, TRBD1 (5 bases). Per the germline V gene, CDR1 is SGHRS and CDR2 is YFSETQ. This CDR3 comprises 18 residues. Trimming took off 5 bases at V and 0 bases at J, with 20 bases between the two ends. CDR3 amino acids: CASRPDPGQGANTGELFF. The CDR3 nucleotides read TGCGCCAGCAGGCCGGATCCCGGGCAGGGCGCGAACACCGGGGAGCTGTTTTTT. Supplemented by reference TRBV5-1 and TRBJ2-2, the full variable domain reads KAGVTQTPRYLIKTRGQQVTLSCSPISGHRSVSWYQQTPGQGLQFLFEYFSETQRNKGNFPGRFSGRQFSNSRSEMNVSTLELGDSALYLCASRPDPGQGANTGELFFGEGSRLTVL.

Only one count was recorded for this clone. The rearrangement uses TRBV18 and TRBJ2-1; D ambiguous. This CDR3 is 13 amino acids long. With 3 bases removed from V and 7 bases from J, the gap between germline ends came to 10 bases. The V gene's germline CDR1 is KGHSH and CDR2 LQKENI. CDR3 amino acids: CASSPTNGNEQFF. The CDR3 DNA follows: TGTGCCAGCTCACCGACAAATGGGAATGAGCAGTTCTTC.

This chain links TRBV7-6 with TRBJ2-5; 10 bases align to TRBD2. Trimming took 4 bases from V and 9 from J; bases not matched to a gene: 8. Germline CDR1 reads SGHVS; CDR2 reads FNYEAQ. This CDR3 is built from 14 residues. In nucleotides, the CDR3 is TGTGCCAGCAGCTCTTCGGGTCTAGCGGGGGCCCAGTACTTC. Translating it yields CASSSSGLAGAQYF. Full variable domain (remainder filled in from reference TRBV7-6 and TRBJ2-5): GAGVSQSPRYKVTKRGQDVALRCDPISGHVSLYWYRQALGQGPEFLTYFNYEAQQDKSGLPNDRFSAERPEGSISTLTIQRTEQRDSAMYRCASSSSGLAGAQYFGPGTRLLVL.

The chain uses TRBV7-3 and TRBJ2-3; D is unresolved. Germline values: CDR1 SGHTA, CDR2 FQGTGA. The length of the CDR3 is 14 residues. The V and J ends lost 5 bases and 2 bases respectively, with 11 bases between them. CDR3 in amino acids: CASSPSQVTDTQYF. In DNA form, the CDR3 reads TGTGCCAGCAGCCCCTCGCAAGTCACAGATACGCAGTATTTT.

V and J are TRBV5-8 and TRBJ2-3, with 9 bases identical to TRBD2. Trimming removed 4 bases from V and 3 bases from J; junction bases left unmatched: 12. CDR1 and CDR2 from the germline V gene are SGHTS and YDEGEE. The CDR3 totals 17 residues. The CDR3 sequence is CASSIGSGGSMTDTQYF. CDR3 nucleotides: TGTGCCAGCAGCATCGGTAGCGGGGGTAGTATGACAGATACGCAGTATTTT.

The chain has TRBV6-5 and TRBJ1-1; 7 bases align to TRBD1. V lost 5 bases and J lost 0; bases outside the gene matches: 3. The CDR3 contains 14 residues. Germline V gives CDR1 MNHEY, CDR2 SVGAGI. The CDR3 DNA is TGTGCCAGCAGTAGAGGACAGGTGAACACTGAAGCTTTCTTT. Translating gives CASSRGQVNTEAFF.

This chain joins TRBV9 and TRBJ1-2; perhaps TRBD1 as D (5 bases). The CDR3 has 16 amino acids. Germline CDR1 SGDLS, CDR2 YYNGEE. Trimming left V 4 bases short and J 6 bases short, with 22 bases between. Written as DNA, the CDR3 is TGTGCCAGCAGCCCCCAGGTGGCTTCAGGGTATAATGGCTACACCTTC. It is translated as CASSPQVASGYNGYTF. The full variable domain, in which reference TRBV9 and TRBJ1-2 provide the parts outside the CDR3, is DSGVTQTPKHLITATGQRVTLRCSPRSGDLSVYWYQQSLDQGLQFLIQYYNGEERAKGNILERFSAQQFPDLHSELNLSSLELGDSALYFCASSPQVASGYNGYTFGSGTRLTVV.

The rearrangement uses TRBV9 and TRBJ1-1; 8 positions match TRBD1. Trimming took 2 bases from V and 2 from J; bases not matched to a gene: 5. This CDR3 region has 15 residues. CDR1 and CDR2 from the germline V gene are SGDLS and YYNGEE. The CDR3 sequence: CASSVLGQGNTEAFF. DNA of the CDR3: TGTGCCAGCAGCGTCCTCGGACAGGGCAACACTGAAGCTTTCTTT. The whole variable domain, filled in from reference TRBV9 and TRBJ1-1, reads DSGVTQTPKHLITATGQRVTLRCSPRSGDLSVYWYQQSLDQGLQFLIQYYNGEERAKGNILERFSAQQFPDLHSELNLSSLELGDSALYFCASSVLGQGNTEAFFGQGTRLTVV.

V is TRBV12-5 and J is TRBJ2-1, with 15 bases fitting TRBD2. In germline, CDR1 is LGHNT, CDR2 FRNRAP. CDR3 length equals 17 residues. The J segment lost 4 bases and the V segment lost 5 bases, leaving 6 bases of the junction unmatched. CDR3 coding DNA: TGTGCTAGTGGTCTGGGACTAGCGGGGGGCAATTACAATGAGCAGTTCTTC. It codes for CASGLGLAGGNYNEQFF.